The 10 T cell receptor beta chains presented below share a single source sample, sequenced in a study of T cells in Graves' hyperthyroidism and ophthalmopathy. There were TCR beta CDR3 regions amplified from RNA transcripts. HTBI primers were used for first-round RT-PCR of the TCR CDR3. One entry per CDR3 protein, called by TCRdb with MiXCR from the multiplex PCR reads. Here the sample spans approximately 710,000 distinct CDR3 sequences, about 18% being singletons. Specimen: blood. These receptors came from a man aged 50 or older with Graves' hyperthyroidism.

This clonotype was seen a few times. The chain couples TRBV7-9 to TRBJ2-1; D possibly corresponds to TRBD1 (6 bases). There are 16 residues in the CDR3. Germline values: CDR1 SEHNR, CDR2 FQNEAQ (reference sequence). The V gene lost 2 bases and the J gene lost 9 bases, with 20 bases spanning the gap. CDR3 nucleotides: TGTGCCAGCAGCTTACCTGTTTTGGGAGTCAGGGGTGAGCAGTTCTTC. The encoded protein is CASSLPVLGVRGEQFF.

This clonotype was counted at least ten times. The chain couples TRBV11-1 to TRBJ2-2; 9 bases fit TRBD2. J gave up 4 bases and V 4 bases, and 10 bases lay outside the gene matches. Germline CDR1 reads SGHAT; CDR2 reads FQDESV (reference sequence). The CDR3 is made up of 17 amino acids. CDR3 DNA: TGTGCCAGCAGCTCCTTTAGCGGGAGAAGTAGCACCGGGGAGCTGTTTTTT. The encoded protein is CASSSFSGRSSTGELFF.

This clonotype was picked up a small number of times. This chain joins TRBV30 and TRBJ1-1, with 7 bases fitting TRBD1. Germline assignment: CDR1 GTSNPN and CDR2 SVGIG (reference sequence). This CDR3 is built from 14 residues. V lost 1 base, J lost 5 bases, and 7 bases stayed unmatched. DNA of the CDR3: TGTGCCTGGAGTGGCCTGACAGGGAAAACTGAAGCTTTCTTT. Its protein product is CAWSGLTGKTEAFF.

This clonotype was counted between two and nine times. J is TRBJ1-1 and V is TRBV14; no clear D gene. Germline loops: CDR1 SGHDN, CDR2 FVKESK. The CDR3 is made up of 18 amino acids. Trimming removed 4 bases at V and 1 base at J, with 22 bases between. In nucleotides, the CDR3 is TGTGCCAGCAGCCGCCTCGGAGACAACCTTTTAACGAACACTGAAGCTTTCTTT. It codes for CASSRLGDNLLTNTEAFF.

CDR3 nucleotide sequence: TGTGCCACAAGACTAGCGGGATCAGATACGCAGTATTTT. This gives the protein CATRLAGSDTQYF. The chain links TRBV19 to TRBJ2-3, with TRBD2 identical over 11 bases. The CDR3 spans 13 residues. Germline V lookup: CDR1 LNHDA, CDR2 SQIVND (reference sequence). V shed 10 bases and J 4 bases; nucleotides not matched to a gene: 4.

This clonotype occurred many times. In nucleotides, the CDR3 is TGTGCTAGTGCCAATAGCGTGACTCTAAACTCCTACAATGAGCAGTTCTTC. Protein sequence: CASANSVTLNSYNEQFF. V usage is TRBV12-5 and J usage is TRBJ2-1, with D possibly TRBD2 on 5 matching bases. This CDR3 contains 17 residues. The ends were cut back, 7 bases at V and 0 bases at J, with 19 bases in the middle. In germline, CDR1 is LGHNT, CDR2 FRNRAP.

The rearrangement links TRBV6-2 or TRBV6-3 to TRBJ1-2; D uncertain. V was cut by 6 bases and J by 4 bases, with 12 bases left in between. CDR1 and CDR2 from the germline V gene are MNHEY and SVGEGT. The CDR3 totals 13 residues. CDR3 DNA sequence: TGTGCCAGCAGGTCCCCGGGAACCTATGGCTACACCTTC. Translation gives CASRSPGTYGYTF.

J is TRBJ2-5 and V is TRBV6-5; 10 bases align to TRBD1. The CDR3 loop spans 16 amino acids. J gave up 5 bases and V 4 bases, and 10 bases lay outside the gene matches. Germline V gene lookup returns CDR1 MNHEY and CDR2 SVGAGI. The CDR3 region is CASSLSSPGQGETQYF. The CDR3 DNA reads TGTGCCAGCAGTTTATCGTCTCCGGGACAGGGGGAGACCCAGTACTTC.

Ten or more counts support this clonotype. V is TRBV28 and J is TRBJ1-1; D unresolved. V gave up 5 bases and J gave up 0 bases, with 4 bases separating them. Germline CDR1 MDHEN, CDR2 SYDVKM. CDR3 length: 12 residues. DNA for the CDR3: TGTGCCAGCAGTGTAATGAACACTGAAGCTTTCTTT. Residues: CASSVMNTEAFF.

With respect to this clonotype: Just one base apart from a much larger clone, this may be a read error. The CDR3 DNA reads TGTGCCAGCAGCTTAGTTCGATCGGGGCGACTCAGAAGAAGAAACACTGAAGCTCTCTTT. Translating it yields CASSLVRSGRLRRRNTEALF. V gene TRBV7-2 combines with J gene TRBJ1-1, with D possibly TRBD1 on 5 matching bases. Germline V CDR1 and CDR2: SGHTA, FQGNSA. The CDR3 runs to 20 residues.